Here is one TCR beta chain with its context. The ends were cut back, 3 bases at V and 5 bases at J, with 11 bases in the middle. Looked up from germline, CDR1 is MNHEY and CDR2 is SMNVEV (reference sequence). This CDR3 has 14 residues. This sample was taken from a study of Ad26.COV2.S vaccination and SARS-CoV-2 variants. The data were produced by immunoSEQ multiplex PCR, yet TCRdb's version contains in-frame clones alone and is incomplete. The sample has roughly 300,000 clones; 65% to 90% are singletons. The sample's treatment: some 19 received Ad26.COV2.S at low or high dose, single or two shots; about 5 received placebo; per-sample allocation not given. At day 63 after the first vaccine or placebo injection, samples were drawn.

This chain connects TRBV27 to TRBJ1-5; D unclear. The sample here was peripheral blood, taken in a trial of Ad26.COV2.S vaccine versus placebo. The TCR comes from a person aged 18-60 years who received the Ad26.COV2.S COVID-19 vaccine or a placebo. As DNA, the CDR3 is TGTGCCAGCAGTTTGGGCGGACGTTATCAGCCCCAGCATTTT. Translation gives CASSLGGRYQPQHF.